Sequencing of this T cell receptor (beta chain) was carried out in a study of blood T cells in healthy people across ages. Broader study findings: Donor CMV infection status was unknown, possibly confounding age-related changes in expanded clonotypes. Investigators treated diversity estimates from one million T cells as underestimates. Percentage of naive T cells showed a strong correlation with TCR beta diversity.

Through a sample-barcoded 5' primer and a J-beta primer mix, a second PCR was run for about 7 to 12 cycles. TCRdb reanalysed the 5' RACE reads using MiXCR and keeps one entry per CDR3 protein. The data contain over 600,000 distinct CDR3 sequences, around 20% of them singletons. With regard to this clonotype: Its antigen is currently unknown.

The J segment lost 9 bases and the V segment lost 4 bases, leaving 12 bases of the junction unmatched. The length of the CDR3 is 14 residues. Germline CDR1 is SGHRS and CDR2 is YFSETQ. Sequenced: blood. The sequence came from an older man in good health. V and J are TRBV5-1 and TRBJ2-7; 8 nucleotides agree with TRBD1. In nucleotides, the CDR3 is TGCGCCAGCAGCCATCCTGGACAGGGAGGCGGGCAGTACTTC. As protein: CASSHPGQGGGQYF.